These 29 T cell receptor beta chains were sequenced from one sample in a study of blood T cell repertoires in COVID-19. Profiling relied on immunoSEQ multiplex PCR, and the TCRdb table lists in-frame clones only, not all of them. Of over 150,000 clones in the sample, roughly 85% were seen once. Specimen: peripheral blood. The receptors originated from a woman older than 75 with active or convalescent COVID-19.

J is TRBJ2-7 and V is TRBV28; 10 nucleotides agree with TRBD2. Germline-derived CDR1 and CDR2 are MDHEN and SYDVKM. The CDR3 contains 15 residues. V shed 2 bases and J 5 bases; nucleotides not matched to a gene: 6. CDR3: CASSLLAGVPNEQYF. The CDR3 DNA sequence: TGTGCCAGCAGTTTACTAGCGGGAGTTCCCAACGAGCAGTACTTC.

The genes are TRBV6-5 and TRBJ1-4, with D possibly being TRBD1 (6 bases). The CDR3 covers 15 residues. CDR1 and CDR2 from the germline V gene are MNHEY and SVGAGI. The germline V and J ends were trimmed by 6 bases and 10 bases, with 21 bases remaining between them. The CDR3 is CASSLGSQGSGKLFF. The CDR3 DNA reads as TGTGCCAGCAGCCTAGGGTCACAGGGTAGTGGAAAACTGTTTTTT.

The chain uses TRBV10-2 and TRBJ1-5, with TRBD1 matching 8 bases. V lost 4 bases to trimming and J lost 4 bases; unmatched junction nucleotides: 3. CDR3 length equals 14 residues. The germline CDR1 and CDR2 sequences are WSHSY and SAAADI. The DNA for the CDR3 is TGCGCCAGCAGTGGACAGGGGATAAATCAGCCCCAGCATTTT. This sequence encodes CASSGQGINQPQHF.

This chain joins TRBV10-3 and TRBJ1-2; D remains unclear. CDR1 is ENHRY, CDR2 SYGVKD, per germline. V was shortened by 4 bases and J by 7 bases, with 22 bases between the two germline ends. This CDR3 is 16 amino acids long. In nucleotides, the CDR3 is TGTGCCATCAGTGTTGCGTTCGGTAGCCGACTTCTTGGCTACACCTTC. It translates to CAISVAFGSRLLGYTF.

The chain couples TRBV23-1 to TRBJ1-2; D gene unclear. TRBV23-1 is recorded as an ORF, its role being uncertain. V dropped 0 bases and J dropped 5 bases, with 10 bases sitting between them. This CDR3 contains 14 residues. CDR3 DNA sequence: TGCGCCAGCAGTCAATCACGAGAGAAGTATGGCTACACCTTC. As protein: CASSQSREKYGYTF.

This rearrangement joins TRBV5-1 to TRBJ2-2; 11 positions match TRBD2. After removal of 0 bases from V and 7 bases from J, the junction contained 8 bases not matched to a gene. CDR1 is SGHRS, CDR2 YFSETQ, per germline. There are 17 residues in the CDR3. CDR3 sequence reads: CASSLARLAGRDGELFF. CDR3 DNA sequence: TGCGCCAGCAGCTTGGCCCGACTAGCGGGAAGGGACGGGGAGCTGTTTTTT.

The V call is TRBV29-1, the J call TRBJ1-1; D is unresolved. The germline V gene encodes CDR1 SQVTM and CDR2 ANQGSEA. The V end lost 6 bases, the J end lost 5 bases, and 22 bases lay between the germline ends. The CDR3 loop spans 15 amino acids. CDR3 loop: CSVGTALSGGTEAFF. The CDR3 region has the DNA TGCAGCGTAGGTACGGCCCTATCCGGCGGGACTGAAGCTTTCTTT.

J is TRBJ1-1 and V is TRBV5-1; D call uncertain. Germline CDR1 and CDR2: SGHRS and YFSETQ. This CDR3 comprises 14 residues. Trimming removed 2 bases from V and 3 bases from J, with 11 bases in between. The CDR3 sequence: CASSLDQRDTEAFF. Written as DNA, the CDR3 is TGCGCCAGCAGCTTAGACCAGAGGGACACTGAAGCTTTCTTT.

About this clone itself: Distinct nucleotide sequences in the sample also encode this CDR3. V usage is TRBV19 and J usage is TRBJ1-1, with D possibly matching TRBD1 (6 bases). The V gene's germline CDR1 is LNHDA and CDR2 SQIVND (reference sequence). The CDR3 is made up of 12 amino acids. V was cut by 2 bases and J by 7 bases, with 8 bases left in between. The CDR3 here is CASSIRGGEAFF. The CDR3 coding sequence is TGTGCCAGTAGTATAAGGGGGGGTGAAGCTTTCTTT. The full variable domain, completed using reference TRBV19 and TRBJ1-1, is DGGITQSPKYLFRKEGQNVTLSCEQNLNHDAMYWYRQDPGQGLRLIYYSQIVNDFQKGDIAEGYSVSREKKESFPLTVTSAQKNPTAFYLCASSIRGGEAFFGQGTRLTVV.

The genes are TRBV5-1 and TRBJ2-5; 10 bases fit TRBD2. Germline lookup yields CDR1 SGHRS and CDR2 YFSETQ. Unmatched junction bases numbered 8, after V lost 4 bases and J lost 5 bases. The CDR3 sequence is 15 residues long. CDR3 in amino acids: CASSASGRAVETQYF. The CDR3 coding sequence is TGCGCCAGCAGCGCAAGCGGGAGGGCCGTGGAGACCCAGTACTTC.

This rearrangement joins TRBV12-3 or TRBV12-4 to TRBJ1-6, with unresolved D. V lost 1 base, J lost 13 bases, and 8 bases lay in between. The CDR3 is 12 amino acids. CDR3 amino acids: CASSLVANPLHF. The CDR3 coding sequence is TGTGCCAGCAGTTTAGTGGCCAACCCCCTCCACTTT.

The chain combines TRBV5-4 with TRBJ1-4, with D unresolved. The V gene lost 0 bases and the J gene lost 0 bases, with 6 bases spanning the gap. The CDR3 is made up of 15 amino acids. Germline CDR1 reads SGHNT; CDR2 reads YYREEE (reference sequence). The CDR3 nucleotides read TGTGCCAGCAGCTTGGCGGAGGCAACTAATGAAAAACTGTTTTTT. It yields the protein CASSLAEATNEKLFF.

This chain links TRBV5-1 with TRBJ1-3; D ambiguous. Per germline, CDR1 SGHRS and CDR2 YFSETQ. V was trimmed by 0 bases and J by 0 bases, leaving 10 bases between them. This CDR3 contains 16 residues. The CDR3 DNA is TGCGCCAGCAGCTTGGAGCCACTCAACTCTGGAAACACCATATATTTT. Translation: CASSLEPLNSGNTIYF.

The rearrangement uses TRBV19 and TRBJ2-3, with D perhaps TRBD2 (6 bases). V was trimmed by 4 bases and J by 6 bases, leaving 14 bases between them. The CDR3 sequence is 14 residues long. Per the germline V gene, CDR1 is LNHDA and CDR2 is SQIVND (reference sequence). CDR3 sequence reads: CASSKGTSWDTQYF. In nucleotides, the CDR3 is TGTGCCAGTAGTAAGGGAACTAGCTGGGATACGCAGTATTTT.

The rearrangement uses TRBV6-5 and TRBJ1-2; the D gene is possibly TRBD1 (6 bases). The CDR3 totals 15 residues. The germline V gene encodes CDR1 MNHEY and CDR2 SVGAGI. Trimming cost V 2 bases and J 5 bases, with 15 bases left between them. CDR3 sequence (DNA): TGTGCCAGCAGTTACGACGGGGGGGCGAGTTATGGCTACACCTTC. This translates into CASSYDGGASYGYTF.

This chain joins TRBV5-4 and TRBJ2-5, with 8 bases lining up with TRBD2. The germline gives CDR1 SGHNT, CDR2 YYREEE (reference sequence). This CDR3 comprises 16 residues. The junction had 10 bases not matched to a gene; V was cut back by 1 base and J by 5 bases. The CDR3 region has the DNA TGTGCCAGCAGCTTGCCTACCGGGACTAGGGGGGAGACCCAGTACTTC. Translation: CASSLPTGTRGETQYF.

The chain couples TRBV9 to TRBJ2-7; a possible D gene is TRBD2 (6 bases). From germline, CDR1 is SGDLS and CDR2 YYNGEE. Trimming removed 3 bases at V and 2 bases at J, with 12 bases between. The CDR3 loop spans 14 amino acids. The CDR3 coding sequence is TGTGCCAGCAGCGGGCGGAGGGATACCTACGAGCAGTACTTC. Protein product: CASSGRRDTYEQYF.

V gene TRBV7-8 combines with J gene TRBJ2-2; 12 bases are a match to TRBD2. The CDR3 is made up of 17 amino acids. Germline V gene lookup returns CDR1 SGHVS and CDR2 FQNEAQ. Losses at the gene ends were 5 bases for V and 5 bases for J; bases not matched to a gene: 9. The CDR3 protein is CASSLVGLAGNTGELFF. In DNA, the CDR3 is TGTGCCAGCAGCCTAGTCGGACTAGCGGGAAATACCGGGGAGCTGTTTTTT. The whole variable domain, filled in from reference TRBV7-8 and TRBJ2-2, reads GAGVSQSPRYKVAKRGQDVALRCDPISGHVSLFWYQQALGQGPEFLTYFQNEAQLDKSGLPSDRFFAERPEGSVSTLKIQRTQQEDSAVYLCASSLVGLAGNTGELFFGEGSRLTVL.

The chain combines TRBV5-1 with TRBJ2-3; no clear D. Trimming removed 4 bases from V and 0 bases from J, with 12 bases in between. Germline V lookup: CDR1 SGHRS, CDR2 YFSETQ. The CDR3 loop spans 15 amino acids. The DNA for the CDR3 is TGCGCCAGCAGCCCCGGAGTCTTTAGCACAGATACGCAGTATTTT. Amino acid sequence: CASSPGVFSTDTQYF.

The V call is TRBV28, the J call TRBJ1-5; TRBD1 is a possible D gene (6 bases). V was trimmed by 2 bases and J by 3 bases, leaving 8 bases between them. Germline lookup yields CDR1 MDHEN and CDR2 SYDVKM. CDR3 size: 14 residues. CDR3 sequence (DNA): TGTGCCAGCAGTTTAGGACAGACCAATCAGCCCCAGCATTTT. It codes for CASSLGQTNQPQHF.

The rearrangement joins TRBV7-3 to TRBJ2-3; 12 positions match TRBD2. Germline values: CDR1 SGHTA, CDR2 FQGTGA. The CDR3 has 16 residues. V lost 5 bases to trimming and J lost 6 bases; unmatched junction nucleotides: 9. CDR3 sequence reads: CASSTGTSGQGDTQYF. The CDR3 DNA follows: TGTGCCAGCAGCACCGGGACTAGCGGGCAAGGGGATACGCAGTATTTT.

This sequence joins TRBV6-5 and TRBJ1-2; 7 bases align to TRBD1. The ends lost 7 bases at V and 8 bases at J; junction bases unmatched: 13. CDR1 is MNHEY, CDR2 SVGAGI, per germline. There are 14 residues in the CDR3. The CDR3 nucleotides read TGTGCCAGCACAAGGACAGGAGCGTATCAGGGCTACACCTTC. It is translated as CASTRTGAYQGYTF.

This chain links TRBV10-1 with TRBJ2-5, with D uncertain. Looked up from germline, CDR1 is WNHNN and CDR2 is SYGVQD (reference sequence). The CDR3 has 13 residues. V gave up 2 bases and J gave up 3 bases, with 7 bases separating them. The CDR3 is CASSETVKETQYF. The CDR3 DNA reads TGCGCCAGCAGTGAGACGGTGAAAGAGACCCAGTACTTC.

The J gene is TRBJ1-6, the V gene TRBV27; D gene unclear. Trimming pared 2 bases from V and 8 bases from J, leaving 10 bases between. CDR3 length: 14 residues. Germline values: CDR1 MNHEY, CDR2 SMNVEV (reference sequence). The DNA of the CDR3 is TGTGCCAGCAGTTTAGGGCCGGCTTATTCACCCCTCCACTTT. This encodes CASSLGPAYSPLHF.

The chain uses TRBV5-1 and TRBJ2-7; 15 nucleotides match TRBD2. With V trimmed by 4 bases and J by 5 bases, 7 bases remained unmatched. The CDR3 length is 16 residues. Germline V CDR1 and CDR2: SGHRS, YFSETQ. The CDR3 loop reads CASSGRTSGRGDEQYF. The CDR3 bases are TGCGCCAGCAGCGGGCGGACTAGCGGGAGGGGGGACGAGCAGTACTTC.

J is TRBJ1-4 and V is TRBV28, with 9 bases lining up with TRBD1. In germline, CDR1 is MDHEN, CDR2 SYDVKM. Losses at the gene ends were 6 bases for V and 2 bases for J; bases not matched to a gene: 13. This CDR3 comprises 18 residues. The CDR3: CASRKAGTGYLTNEKLFF. The CDR3, as DNA: TGTGCCAGCAGAAAAGCCGGGACAGGGTACCTGACTAATGAAAAACTGTTTTTT.

This clone was seen more than once but under ten times. The chain links TRBV7-9 to TRBJ2-7; TRBD1 aligns across 8 bases. The CDR3 consists of 17 residues. The V segment lost 1 base and the J segment 2 bases; nucleotides outside the gene matches: 10. The germline gives CDR1 SEHNR, CDR2 FQNEAQ (reference sequence). CDR3 DNA: TGTGCCAGCAGCTTAGGGGCATTCGGACAGGGCCCCTACGAGCAGTACTTC. This translates into CASSLGAFGQGPYEQYF.

The V and J genes are TRBV5-1 and TRBJ2-2; 9 bases match TRBD2. CDR3 length: 16 residues. Germline values: CDR1 SGHRS, CDR2 YFSETQ. Unmatched junction bases numbered 7, after V lost 0 bases and J lost 7 bases. The DNA of the CDR3 is TGCGCCAGCAGCTTGGCCGTAGCGGGAGCTGGCGGGGAGCTGTTTTTT. Amino acids: CASSLAVAGAGGELFF.

In this sample, this clone turned up a few times. J is TRBJ2-2 and V is TRBV7-8; 10 bases line up with TRBD2. Per germline, CDR1 SGHVS and CDR2 FQNEAQ. The CDR3 sequence is 15 residues long. With 6 bases clipped from V and 4 bases from J, the junction kept 5 bases outside the gene matches. In DNA form, the CDR3 reads TGTGCCAGCAGGAGCGGGAGGGCCCCCACCGGGGAGCTGTTTTTT. Encoded protein: CASRSGRAPTGELFF. Full variable domain (missing parts from reference TRBV7-8 and TRBJ2-2): GAGVSQSPRYKVAKRGQDVALRCDPISGHVSLFWYQQALGQGPEFLTYFQNEAQLDKSGLPSDRFFAERPEGSVSTLKIQRTQQEDSAVYLCASRSGRAPTGELFFGEGSRLTVL.